This is a list of T cell receptor beta chains from one sample in a study of blood T cell repertoires in COVID-19. Only in-frame clones appear in the TCRdb table, and some are missing; sequencing was by immunoSEQ multiplex PCR. The sample has tens of thousands of clones, 80% to 90% seen once; the top ten hold around 1.2%. Sequencing input: peripheral blood. These receptors were taken from a man aged 35-49 years with acute or convalescent COVID-19. CDR3s include the opening cysteine and the closing phenylalanine or tryptophan. Each record gives: J gene, D gene, V gene, clone size, CDR3 protein, CDR3 DNA. The D gene is left open where the match is weak. For some rows the clone size is stated as once, few or many, or as a class when expanded; others skip it.

TRBJ1-2	TRBD1	TRBV12-5	-	CASGLVLGQGAFRFIGYTF	TGTGCTAGTGGTTTGGTACTTGGACAGGGGGCTTTTCGTTTTATTGGCTACACCTTC
TRBJ1-6	TRBD1	TRBV7-9	-	CASSLSTGGNSPLHF	TGTGCCAGCAGCCTCTCTACAGGGGGAAATTCACCCCTCCACTTT
TRBJ1-5	TRBD1	TRBV6-1	-	CASSGLTGKVWQPQHF	TGTGCCAGCAGTGGATTGACAGGGAAAGTATGGCAGCCCCAGCATTTT
TRBJ2-7	-	TRBV2	-	CASSGFGGPYEQYF	TGTGCCAGCAGTGGTTTCGGGGGTCCATACGAGCAGTACTTC
TRBJ2-5	-	TRBV2	-	CASTGYQETQYF	TGTGCCAGCACAGGCTATCAAGAGACCCAGTACTTC
TRBJ2-7	TRBD1	TRBV7-2	-	CASSLDRGNEQYF	TGTGCCAGCAGCTTAGACAGGGGCAACGAGCAGTACTTC
TRBJ1-3	-	TRBV11-3	-	CASSHERNTIYF	TGTGCCAGCAGCCACGAGAGAAACACCATATATTTT
TRBJ2-3	-	TRBV15	-	CATSKRRGLTDTQYF	TGTGCCACCAGCAAAAGGCGGGGCCTCACAGATACGCAGTATTTT
TRBJ2-1	TRBD2	TRBV30	-	CAWRLRGVNEQFF	TGTGCCTGGAGACTCCGGGGGGTCAATGAGCAGTTCTTC
TRBJ1-5	TRBD1	TRBV24-1	few	CATSEQGASNQPQHF	TGTGCCACCAGTGAACAGGGGGCTAGCAATCAGCCCCAGCATTTT
TRBJ1-1	-	TRBV11-3	-	CASSSSLYTEAFF	TGTGCCAGCAGCTCTTCACTCTACACTGAAGCTTTCTTT
TRBJ1-3	TRBD1	TRBV2	-	CASSEPGTAGNTIYF	TGTGCCAGCAGTGAACCCGGGACAGCTGGAAACACCATATATTTT
TRBJ2-2	-	TRBV2	-	CASSTLAGGELFF	TGTGCCAGCAGTACGCTAGCCGGCGGGGAGCTGTTTTTT
TRBJ2-7	-	TRBV11-3	-	CASSSGTNSYEQYF	TGTGCCAGCAGTTCCGGGACAAACTCCTACGAGCAGTACTTC
TRBJ2-7	-	TRBV27	-	CASSLSFRSEQYF	TGTGCCAGCAGTTTATCTTTTAGATCCGAGCAGTACTTC
TRBJ2-5	-	TRBV7-9	-	CASSFKGEETQYF	TGTGCCAGCAGCTTCAAAGGGGAAGAGACCCAGTACTTC
TRBJ2-3	-	TRBV11-3	-	CASSLVTPAVSDTQYF	TGTGCCAGCAGCTTAGTTACGCCGGCGGTTTCAGATACGCAGTATTTT
TRBJ1-4	-	TRBV4-1	-	CASSPGTISRLDEKLFF	TGCGCCAGCAGCCCTGGGACAATTTCACGCTTGGATGAAAAACTGTTTTTT
TRBJ2-1	-	TRBV11-2	once	CASSLDRRAEQFF	TGTGCCAGCAGCTTAGACAGGCGGGCTGAGCAGTTCTTC
TRBJ2-3	-	TRBV11-2	-	CASSSLASRTDTQYF	TGTGCCAGCAGCTCCCTAGCTTCGCGCACAGATACGCAGTATTTT
TRBJ1-2	TRBD1	TRBV5-4	-	CASSLSGTGGIGGYTF	TGTGCCAGCAGCCTCTCCGGGACAGGGGGAATCGGGGGCTACACCTTC
TRBJ1-2	-	TRBV5-1	once	CASSLGPVGGYTF	TGCGCCAGCAGCTTAGGTCCGGTCGGGGGCTACACCTTC
TRBJ1-2	-	TRBV6-5	-	CASYGGADHGYTF	TGTGCCAGCTATGGGGGGGCCGATCATGGCTACACCTTC
TRBJ1-2	-	TRBV12-3/TRBV12-4	-	CASSLVNGGYTF	TGTGCCAGCAGTTTGGTAAACGGGGGCTACACCTTC
TRBJ1-1	TRBD1	TRBV3-1/TRBV3-2	-	CASSHRRTGGGLTAFF	TGTGCCAGCAGCCATCGCAGGACAGGGGGCGGATTGACGGCTTTCTTT
TRBJ1-3	TRBD1	TRBV6-5	-	CASRQRGQGNTIYF	TGTGCCAGCAGGCAAAGGGGGCAAGGAAACACCATATATTTT
TRBJ2-2	-	TRBV6-5	-	CASSYPVAGSTGELFF	TGTGCCAGCAGTTATCCCGTGGCGGGGAGCACCGGGGAGCTGTTTTTT
TRBJ2-3	TRBD1	TRBV11-2	-	CASRPTGIGDTQYF	TGTGCCAGCAGACCGACAGGGATCGGGGATACGCAGTATTTT
TRBJ2-1	TRBD2	TRBV7-3	-	CASSIAGVPNEQFF	TGTGCCAGCAGCATAGCGGGGGTTCCCAATGAGCAGTTCTTC
TRBJ1-5	-	TRBV6-5	-	CASSQGGTNQPQHF	TGTGCCAGCAGCCAAGGAGGGACTAATCAGCCCCAGCATTTT
TRBJ2-5	-	TRBV11-2	-	CASSPKLAKETQYF	TGTGCCAGCAGCCCCAAACTAGCCAAAGAGACCCAGTACTTC
TRBJ1-2	TRBD1	TRBV5-6	once	CASSRDRGPRSYGYTF	TGTGCCAGCAGCCGGGACAGGGGGCCTCGGAGCTATGGCTACACCTTC
TRBJ1-1	-	TRBV5-6	-	CASSPGFGDTEAFF	TGTGCCAGCAGCCCAGGGTTTGGGGACACTGAAGCTTTCTTT
TRBJ1-1	-	TRBV9	-	CASSRRPGNTEAFF	TGTGCCAGCAGTAGGAGACCCGGGAACACTGAAGCTTTCTTT
TRBJ1-5	-	TRBV3-1/TRBV3-2	few	CASSQYGSNQPQHF	TGTGCCAGCAGCCAGTACGGGAGCAATCAGCCCCAGCATTTT
TRBJ2-7	TRBD1	TRBV25-1	-	CASTSDRDSLGAYEQYF	TGTGCCAGCACTTCGGACAGGGATTCGCTAGGGGCCTACGAGCAGTACTTC
TRBJ1-2	TRBD1	TRBV30	-	CAWKGAGYGYTF	TGTGCCTGGAAGGGGGCCGGCTATGGCTACACCTTC
TRBJ1-5	TRBD1	TRBV7-8	-	CASSLEDRGRNQPQHF	TGTGCCAGCAGCTTAGAGGACAGGGGGCGAAATCAGCCCCAGCATTTT
TRBJ1-6	-	TRBV27	-	CASSRGGAQGSPLHF	TGTGCCAGCAGCCGCGGGGGGGCCCAGGGTTCACCCCTCCACTTT
TRBJ2-3	-	TRBV7-8	-	CASSVGSTDTQYF	TGTGCCAGCAGCGTGGGCAGTACAGATACGCAGTATTTT
TRBJ1-2	-	TRBV10-1	-	CASGDMTNYGYTF	TGCGCCAGCGGGGACATGACTAACTATGGCTACACCTTC
TRBJ2-7	TRBD1	TRBV25-1	-	CASSPGTGVDEQYF	TGTGCCAGCAGCCCCGGGACAGGGGTAGACGAGCAGTACTTC
TRBJ2-3	TRBD2	TRBV30	-	CAWSVAGGTDTQYF	TGTGCCTGGAGTGTAGCGGGGGGCACAGATACGCAGTATTTT
TRBJ1-1	-	TRBV11-2	-	CASSSLKGRTEAFF	TGTGCCAGCAGCTCCCTAAAAGGGAGGACTGAAGCTTTCTTT
TRBJ1-6	-	TRBV30	few	CAWSSSSAGRSPLHF	TGTGCCTGGAGCTCGTCTTCGGCAGGGAGGTCACCCCTCCACTTT
TRBJ1-1	-	TRBV4-2	few	CASSQEGGVRNTEAFF	TGTGCCAGCAGCCAAGAGGGGGGAGTACGTAACACTGAAGCTTTCTTT
TRBJ1-2	-	TRBV28	once	CASRGTPNYGYTF	TGTGCCAGCAGGGGGACACCTAACTATGGCTACACCTTC
TRBJ1-2	TRBD1	TRBV14	-	CASSQAGTGGSYGYTF	TGTGCCAGCAGCCAAGCCGGGACAGGGGGCTCCTATGGCTACACCTTC
TRBJ2-3	TRBD1	TRBV9	-	CASSGDRGRTDTQYF	TGTGCCAGCAGCGGCGACAGGGGAAGGACAGATACGCAGTATTTT
TRBJ2-2	TRBD2	TRBV12-5	-	CASGMGGVGELFF	TGTGCTAGTGGTATGGGGGGGGTAGGGGAGCTGTTTTTT